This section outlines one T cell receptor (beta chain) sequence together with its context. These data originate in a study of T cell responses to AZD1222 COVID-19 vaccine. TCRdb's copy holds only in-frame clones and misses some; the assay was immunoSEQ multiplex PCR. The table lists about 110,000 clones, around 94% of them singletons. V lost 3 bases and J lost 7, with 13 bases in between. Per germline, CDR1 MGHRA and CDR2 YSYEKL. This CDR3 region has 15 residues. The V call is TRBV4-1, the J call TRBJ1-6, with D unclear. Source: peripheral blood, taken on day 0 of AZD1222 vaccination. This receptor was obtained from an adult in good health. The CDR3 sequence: CASSQEGSRNSPLHF. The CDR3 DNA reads TGCGCCAGCAGCCAGGAAGGCAGCCGGAATTCACCCCTCCACTTT.